In this sample, the clone carrying this T cell receptor beta chain turned up many times. This entry belongs to a study of regulatory T cells in long-lasting Graves disease. Study in general: Graves' patients who were just diagnosed had used antithyroid drugs for under 3 months.

Trimming shortened V by 3 bases and J by 4 bases, and 10 bases separated the two germline ends. Germline assignment: CDR1 KGHSH and CDR2 LQKENI. There are 14 residues in the CDR3. According to the study, TCR beta libraries were built with iRepertoire HTBI primers and CDR3-region Arm-PCR. Each CDR3 protein gets one entry after TCRdb re-called the multiplex PCR reads with MiXCR. This sample has about 470,000 distinct CDR3 sequences, with 15% found just once. Regarding time point: newly diagnosed GD, antithyroid drugs for less than 3 months. With RNA extracted from PBMCs as input, the TCR library was made. These same data were also listed under a study on T cells in Graves' hyperthyroidism and ophthalmopathy. That study adds: Each patient was aged 18 to 65 and had newly diagnosed hyperthyroidism of under 2 months' duration.

Material: peripheral blood mononuclear cells (PBMCs), obtained at new diagnosis, from a patient treated with antithyroid drugs. This sequence was found in a woman aged 25 to 39 with Graves disease. This chain uses TRBV18 with TRBJ2-1; possibly TRBD1 for D (6 bases). CDR3 nucleotide sequence: TGTGCCAGCTCACCTACAGGGATTTACAATGAGCAGTTCTTC. It encodes CASSPTGIYNEQFF. The full variable domain, its missing parts supplied by reference TRBV18 and TRBJ2-1, is NAGVMQNPRHLVRRRGQEARLRCSPMKGHSHVYWYRQLPEEGLKFMVYLQKENIIDESGMPKERFSAEFPKEGPSILRIQQVVRGDSAAYFCASSPTGIYNEQFFGPGTRLTVL.